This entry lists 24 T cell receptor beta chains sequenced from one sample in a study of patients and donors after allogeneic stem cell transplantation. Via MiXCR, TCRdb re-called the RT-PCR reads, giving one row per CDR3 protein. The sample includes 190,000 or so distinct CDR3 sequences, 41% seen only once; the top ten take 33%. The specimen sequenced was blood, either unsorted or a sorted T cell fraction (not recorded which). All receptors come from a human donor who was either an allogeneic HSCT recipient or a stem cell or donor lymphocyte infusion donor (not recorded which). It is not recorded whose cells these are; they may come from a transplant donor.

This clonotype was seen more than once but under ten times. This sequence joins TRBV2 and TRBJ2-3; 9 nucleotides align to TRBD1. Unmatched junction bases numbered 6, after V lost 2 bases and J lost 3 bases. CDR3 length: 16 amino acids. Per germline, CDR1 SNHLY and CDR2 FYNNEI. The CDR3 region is CASSEYRGRGTDTQYF. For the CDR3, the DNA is TGTGCCAGCAGTGAATACAGGGGGCGAGGGACAGATACGCAGTATTTT.

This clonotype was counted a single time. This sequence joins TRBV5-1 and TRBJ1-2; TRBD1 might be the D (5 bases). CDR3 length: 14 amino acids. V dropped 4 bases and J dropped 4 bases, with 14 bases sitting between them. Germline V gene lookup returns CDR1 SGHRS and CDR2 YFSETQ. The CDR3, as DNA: TGCGCCAGCAGCCAACTCCAGGGTCTCTATGGCTACACCTTC. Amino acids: CASSQLQGLYGYTF.

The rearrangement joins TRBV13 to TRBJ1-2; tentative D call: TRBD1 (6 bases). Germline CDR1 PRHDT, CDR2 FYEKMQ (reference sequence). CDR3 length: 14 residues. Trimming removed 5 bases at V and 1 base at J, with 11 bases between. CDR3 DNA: TGTGCCAGCAGCCACGGGGACAATAACTATGGCTACACCTTC. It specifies CASSHGDNNYGYTF.

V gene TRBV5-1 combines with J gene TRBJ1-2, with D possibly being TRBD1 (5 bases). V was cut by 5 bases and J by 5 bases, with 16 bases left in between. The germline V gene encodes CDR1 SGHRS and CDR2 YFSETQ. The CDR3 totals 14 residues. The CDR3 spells CASRIPQGLYGYTF. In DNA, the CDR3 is TGCGCCAGCAGGATCCCCCAGGGCCTATATGGCTACACCTTC. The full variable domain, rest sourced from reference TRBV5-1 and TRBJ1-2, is KAGVTQTPRYLIKTRGQQVTLSCSPISGHRSVSWYQQTPGQGLQFLFEYFSETQRNKGNFPGRFSGRQFSNSRSEMNVSTLELGDSALYLCASRIPQGLYGYTFGSGTRLTVV.

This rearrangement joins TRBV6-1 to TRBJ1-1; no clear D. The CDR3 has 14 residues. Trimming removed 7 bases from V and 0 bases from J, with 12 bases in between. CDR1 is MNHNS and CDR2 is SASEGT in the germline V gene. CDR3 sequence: CASKSPGLNTEAFF. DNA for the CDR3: TGTGCCAGCAAGTCGCCCGGATTGAACACTGAAGCTTTCTTT.

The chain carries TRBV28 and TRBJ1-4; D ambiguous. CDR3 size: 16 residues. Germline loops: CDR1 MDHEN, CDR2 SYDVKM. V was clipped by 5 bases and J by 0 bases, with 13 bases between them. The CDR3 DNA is TGTGCCAGCAGTAAACTCACTGCTCCAACTAATGAAAAACTGTTTTTT. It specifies CASSKLTAPTNEKLFF.

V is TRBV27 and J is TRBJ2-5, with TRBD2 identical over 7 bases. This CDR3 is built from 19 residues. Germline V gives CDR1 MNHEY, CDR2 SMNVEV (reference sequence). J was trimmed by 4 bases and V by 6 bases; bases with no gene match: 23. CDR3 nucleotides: TGTGCCAGCAGAGAACGAGGAGTCGTAAAGCGGGATGGGATAGAGACCCAGTACTTC. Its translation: CASRERGVVKRDGIETQYF.

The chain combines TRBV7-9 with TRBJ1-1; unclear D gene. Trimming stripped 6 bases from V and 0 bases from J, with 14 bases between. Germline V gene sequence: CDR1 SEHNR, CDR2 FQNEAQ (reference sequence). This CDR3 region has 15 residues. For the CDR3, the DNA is TGTGCCAGCAGGGAAGGATCTTTTATGAACACTGAAGCTTTCTTT. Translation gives CASREGSFMNTEAFF.

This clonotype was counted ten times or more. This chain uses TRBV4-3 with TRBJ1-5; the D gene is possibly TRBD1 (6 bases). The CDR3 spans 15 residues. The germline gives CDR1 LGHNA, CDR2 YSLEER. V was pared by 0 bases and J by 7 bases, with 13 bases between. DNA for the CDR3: TGCGCCAGCAGCCAAGATAGTCAGGGGAACCAGCCCCAGCATTTT. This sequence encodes CASSQDSQGNQPQHF.

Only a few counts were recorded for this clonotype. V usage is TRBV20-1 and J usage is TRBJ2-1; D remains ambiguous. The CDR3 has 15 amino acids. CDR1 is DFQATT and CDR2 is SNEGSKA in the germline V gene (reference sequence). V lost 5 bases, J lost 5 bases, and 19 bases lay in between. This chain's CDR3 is CSAPLPSISHNEQFF. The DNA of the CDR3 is TGCAGTGCTCCCCTCCCCTCAATAAGCCACAATGAGCAGTTCTTC.

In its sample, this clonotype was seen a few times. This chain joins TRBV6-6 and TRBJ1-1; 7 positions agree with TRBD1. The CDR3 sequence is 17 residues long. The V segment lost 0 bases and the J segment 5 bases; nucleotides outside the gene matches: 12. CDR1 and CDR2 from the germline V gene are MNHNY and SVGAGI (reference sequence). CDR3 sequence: CASSYSKAPGGGTEAFF. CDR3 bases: TGTGCCAGCAGTTACTCGAAGGCCCCAGGGGGGGGAACTGAAGCTTTCTTT.

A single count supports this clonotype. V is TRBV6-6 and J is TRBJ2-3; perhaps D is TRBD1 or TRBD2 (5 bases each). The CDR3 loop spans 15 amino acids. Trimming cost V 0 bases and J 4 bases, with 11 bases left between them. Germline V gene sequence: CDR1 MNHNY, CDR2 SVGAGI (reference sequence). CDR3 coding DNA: TGTGCCAGCAGTTACTCAGGGGAGCCGGCAGATACGCAGTATTTT. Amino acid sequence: CASSYSGEPADTQYF.

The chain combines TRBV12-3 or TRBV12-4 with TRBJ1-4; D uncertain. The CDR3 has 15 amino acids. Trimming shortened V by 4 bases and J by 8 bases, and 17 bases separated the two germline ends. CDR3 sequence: CASSWTAGVEEKLFF. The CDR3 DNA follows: TGTGCCAGCAGTTGGACGGCCGGGGTGGAGGAAAAACTGTTTTTT.

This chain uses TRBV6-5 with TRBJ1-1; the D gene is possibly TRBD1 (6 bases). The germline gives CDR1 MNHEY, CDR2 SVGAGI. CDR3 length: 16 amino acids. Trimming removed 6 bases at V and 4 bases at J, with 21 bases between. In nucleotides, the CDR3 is TGTGCCAGCAGATTACCCGGGGGCCCGGCGGGCACTGAAGCTTTCTTT. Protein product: CASRLPGGPAGTEAFF.

The CDR3 loop reads CASSPNPTGPREGYTF. CDR3 DNA: TGTGCCAGCAGCCCTAACCCGACAGGCCCGAGGGAAGGCTACACCTTC. The chain employs TRBV7-9 and TRBJ1-2; D perhaps matches TRBD1 (6 bases). The CDR3 is 16 residues long. The germline V gene encodes CDR1 SEHNR and CDR2 FQNEAQ (reference sequence). V lost 5 bases and J lost 8, with 24 bases in between. The whole variable domain, remainder taken from reference TRBV7-9 and TRBJ1-2, is DTGVSQNPRHKITKRGQNVTFRCDPISEHNRLYWYRQTLGQGPEFLTYFQNEAQLEKSRLLSDRFSAERPKGSFSTLEIQRTEQGDSAMYLCASSPNPTGPREGYTFGSGTRLTVV.

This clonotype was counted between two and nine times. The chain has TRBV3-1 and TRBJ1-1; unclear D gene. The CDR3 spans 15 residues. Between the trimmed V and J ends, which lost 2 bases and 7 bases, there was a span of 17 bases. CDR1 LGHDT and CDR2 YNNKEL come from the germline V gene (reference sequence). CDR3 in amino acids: CASSQLTTLVREAFF. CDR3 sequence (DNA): TGTGCCAGCAGCCAATTGACGACACTGGTCCGTGAAGCTTTCTTT.

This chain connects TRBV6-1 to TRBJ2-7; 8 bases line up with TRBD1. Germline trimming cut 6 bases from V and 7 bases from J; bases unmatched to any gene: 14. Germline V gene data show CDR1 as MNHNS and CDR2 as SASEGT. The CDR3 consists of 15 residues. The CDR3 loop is CASRAPGQVAWEQYF. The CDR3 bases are TGTGCCAGCAGAGCTCCGGGACAGGTTGCCTGGGAGCAGTACTTC.

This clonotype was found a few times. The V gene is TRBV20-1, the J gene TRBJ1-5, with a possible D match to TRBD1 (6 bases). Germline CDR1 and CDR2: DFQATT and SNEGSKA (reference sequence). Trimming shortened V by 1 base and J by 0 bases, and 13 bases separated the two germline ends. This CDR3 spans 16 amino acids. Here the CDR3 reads CSARVRGGSSNQPQHF. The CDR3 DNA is TGCAGTGCTAGAGTAAGAGGGGGAAGTAGCAATCAGCCCCAGCATTTT.

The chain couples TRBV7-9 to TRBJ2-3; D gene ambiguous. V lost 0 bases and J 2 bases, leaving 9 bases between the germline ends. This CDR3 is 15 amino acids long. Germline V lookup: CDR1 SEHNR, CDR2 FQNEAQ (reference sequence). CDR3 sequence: CASSLAEHFTDTQYF. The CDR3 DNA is TGTGCCAGCAGCTTAGCGGAGCATTTCACAGATACGCAGTATTTT.

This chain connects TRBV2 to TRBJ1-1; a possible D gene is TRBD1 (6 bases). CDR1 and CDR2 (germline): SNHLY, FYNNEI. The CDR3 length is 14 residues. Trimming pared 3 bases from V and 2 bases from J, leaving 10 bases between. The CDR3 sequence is CASSEVRGNTEAFF. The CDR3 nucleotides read TGTGCCAGCAGTGAGGTCAGGGGTAACACTGAAGCTTTCTTT.

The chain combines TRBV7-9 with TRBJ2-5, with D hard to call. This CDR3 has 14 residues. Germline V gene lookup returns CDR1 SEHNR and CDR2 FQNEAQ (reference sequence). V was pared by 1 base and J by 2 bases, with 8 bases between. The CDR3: CASSLGVAQETQYF. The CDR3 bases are TGTGCCAGCAGCTTAGGAGTAGCACAAGAGACCCAGTACTTC.

This CDR3 reads CASSSPDGPSYNEQFF. DNA of the CDR3: TGTGCCAGCAGCAGCCCGGACGGCCCCTCCTACAATGAGCAGTTCTTC. This chain joins TRBV7-9 and TRBJ2-1; D gene ambiguous. The CDR3 covers 16 residues. The germline gives CDR1 SEHNR, CDR2 FQNEAQ (reference sequence). The V gene lost 5 bases and the J gene lost 0 bases, with 14 bases spanning the gap. Together with reference TRBV7-9 and TRBJ2-1, the CDR3 gives the full variable domain: DTGVSQNPRHKITKRGQNVTFRCDPISEHNRLYWYRQTLGQGPEFLTYFQNEAQLEKSRLLSDRFSAERPKGSFSTLEIQRTEQGDSAMYLCASSSPDGPSYNEQFFGPGTRLTVL.

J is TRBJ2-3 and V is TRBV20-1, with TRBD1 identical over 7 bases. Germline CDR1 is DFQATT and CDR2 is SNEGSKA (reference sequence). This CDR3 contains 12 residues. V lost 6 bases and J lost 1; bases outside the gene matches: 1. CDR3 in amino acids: CSADRGTDTQYF. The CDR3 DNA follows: TGCAGTGCCGACAGGGGCACAGATACGCAGTATTTT.

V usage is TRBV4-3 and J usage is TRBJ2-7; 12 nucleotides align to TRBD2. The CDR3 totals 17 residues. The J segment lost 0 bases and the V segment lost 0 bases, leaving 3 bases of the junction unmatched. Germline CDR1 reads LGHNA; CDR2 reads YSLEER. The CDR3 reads CASSQDTGLAGSYEQYF. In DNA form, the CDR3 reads TGCGCCAGCAGCCAAGATACGGGACTAGCGGGCTCCTACGAGCAGTACTTC.